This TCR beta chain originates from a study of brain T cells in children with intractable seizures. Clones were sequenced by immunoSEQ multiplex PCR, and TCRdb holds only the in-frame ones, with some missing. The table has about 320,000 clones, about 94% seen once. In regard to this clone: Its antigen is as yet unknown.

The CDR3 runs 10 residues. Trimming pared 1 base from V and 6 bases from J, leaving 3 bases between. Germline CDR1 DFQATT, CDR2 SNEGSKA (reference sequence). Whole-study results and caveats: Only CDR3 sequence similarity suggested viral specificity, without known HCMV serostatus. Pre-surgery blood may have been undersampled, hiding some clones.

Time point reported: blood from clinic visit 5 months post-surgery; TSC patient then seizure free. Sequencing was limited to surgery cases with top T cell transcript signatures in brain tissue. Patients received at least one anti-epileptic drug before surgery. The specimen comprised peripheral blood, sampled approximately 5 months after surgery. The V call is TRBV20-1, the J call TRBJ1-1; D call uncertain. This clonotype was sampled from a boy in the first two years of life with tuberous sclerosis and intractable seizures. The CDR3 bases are TGCAGTGCTAGAGGGCCTGAAGCTTTCTTT. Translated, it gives CSARGPEAFF.